The TCR beta chain described here comes from a study of beta chain features in type 1 diabetes. General study findings and limits: Using cDNA template may skew counts toward highly expressing activated cells. Resolution of whether HLA type affects TCRB rearrangement was not achieved here.

Investigators reverse transcribed all isolated RNA, so they sequenced expressed TCRB transcripts. This table comes from immunoSEQ multiplex PCR, and its TCRdb copy is limited to in-frame clones, with some not included. Found here are some 60,000 clones, over 50% of them singletons; the top ten hold about 2.2%. V lost 5 bases to trimming and J lost 7 bases, with 9 bases between them. Germline V gene sequence: CDR1 SNHLY, CDR2 FYNNEI. The CDR3 length is 12 residues. In this sample, this clone turned up a few times. Antigen specificity is unknown. The V and J genes are TRBV2 and TRBJ1-5, with D perhaps matching TRBD1 (6 bases). The sample consisted of Tregs from blood. This clonotype was obtained from a woman between 18 and 29 years old in good health. The CDR3 protein is CASSPGEQPQHF. Here the CDR3 DNA reads TGTGCCAGCAGTCCAGGGGAACAGCCCCAGCATTTT.